These 26 T cell receptor beta chains originate from one sample sequenced in a study of blood T cell repertoires in COVID-19. Using immunoSEQ multiplex PCR, the repertoire was profiled, and TCRdb retains in-frame clones only, with some absent. There are about 440,000 clones in the sample; less than 95% occur only once, and roughly 0.66% lies in the top ten. Sequencing was carried out using PBMCs or T cells enriched from blood (not recorded which). These receptor sequences come from a man aged 18-30 years who had recovered from COVID-19.

The genes are TRBV12-3 or TRBV12-4 and TRBJ2-1; TRBD1 might be the D (6 bases). Trimming took off 8 bases at V and 6 bases at J, with 14 bases between the two ends. CDR3 length equals 13 residues. The CDR3 protein is CASGTGLGNEQFF. As DNA, the CDR3 is TGTGCCAGCGGAACAGGGTTAGGCAATGAGCAGTTCTTC.

The chain carries TRBV27 and TRBJ1-2, with D maybe TRBD1 (5 bases). Germline V gene sequence: CDR1 MNHEY, CDR2 SMNVEV (reference sequence). This CDR3 contains 14 residues. The V end was cut by 5 bases, the J end by 2 bases, with 12 bases between. The CDR3 DNA reads TGTGCCAGCAGTCGGGGAGGGGAAAACTATGGCTACACCTTC. It is translated as CASSRGGENYGYTF.

The chain joins TRBV7-2 to TRBJ2-2; unclear D gene. From germline, CDR1 is SGHTA and CDR2 FQGNSA. Between the trimmed V and J ends, which lost 1 base and 0 bases, there was a span of 12 bases. The CDR3 runs 17 residues. CDR3 sequence (DNA): TGTGCCAGCAGCTTAGAGTTGCGGAATACGAACACCGGGGAGCTGTTTTTT. Encoded protein: CASSLELRNTNTGELFF.

The chain uses TRBV13 and TRBJ2-3, with 11 nucleotides matching TRBD2. Unmatched junction bases numbered 5, after V lost 2 bases and J lost 1 base. Germline values: CDR1 PRHDT, CDR2 FYEKMQ (reference sequence). This CDR3 has 17 residues. CDR3 DNA: TGTGCCAGCAGCTTATTAGCGGGGGGGCCCGGCACAGATACGCAGTATTTT. It encodes CASSLLAGGPGTDTQYF.

This clone appeared once. V and J are TRBV10-3 and TRBJ2-2; 9 positions agree with TRBD1. This CDR3 contains 14 residues. Per the germline V gene, CDR1 is ENHRY and CDR2 is SYGVKD. The trim removed 7 bases at V and 6 bases at J, leaving 6 bases unmatched. The CDR3 is CAINTGGAPGELFF. The CDR3 coding sequence is TGTGCCATCAACACAGGGGGCGCGCCCGGGGAGCTGTTTTTT.

The chain combines TRBV4-1 with TRBJ2-7, with 9 nucleotides matching TRBD2. Germline CDR1 MGHRA, CDR2 YSYEKL. CDR3 length equals 15 residues. Trimming took 4 bases from V and 4 from J; bases not matched to a gene: 8. The CDR3 DNA reads as TGCGCCAGCAGCCCAGGGTCTAGCGGGAAATACGAGCAGTACTTC. The encoded protein is CASSPGSSGKYEQYF.

In the case of this clone: Within the sample, other DNA sequences also encode this same CDR3. This chain uses TRBV30 with TRBJ2-2, with D unresolved. This CDR3 comprises 13 residues. The ends were cut back, 0 bases at V and 5 bases at J, with 7 bases in the middle. CDR1 and CDR2 (germline): GTSNPN, SVGIG (reference sequence). CDR3 residues: CAWSVSVTGELFF. CDR3 sequence (DNA): TGTGCCTGGAGTGTGTCGGTGACCGGGGAGCTGTTTTTT.

J is TRBJ2-7 and V is TRBV9; TRBD2 matches at 10 bases. V was pared by 5 bases and J by 4 bases, with 15 bases of the junction left unmatched. The germline gives CDR1 SGDLS, CDR2 YYNGEE. The CDR3 runs to 17 residues. In DNA form, the CDR3 reads TGTGCCAGCAGTCCCAGGGGCCAATCTAGCGGGAGTTACGAGCAGTACTTC. It specifies CASSPRGQSSGSYEQYF.

The J gene is TRBJ2-7, the V gene TRBV5-1; 7 bases match TRBD1. This CDR3 comprises 13 residues. The V segment lost 4 bases and the J segment 6 bases; nucleotides outside the gene matches: 7. Germline values: CDR1 SGHRS, CDR2 YFSETQ. CDR3 in DNA: TGCGCCAGCAGCCCAGACAGGGCTCTCGAGCAGTACTTC. Its protein is CASSPDRALEQYF.

The chain uses TRBV9 and TRBJ1-1, with TRBD1 as a possible D gene (6 bases). Trimming stripped 7 bases from V and 1 base from J, with 8 bases between. CDR3 length equals 12 residues. Germline loops: CDR1 SGDLS, CDR2 YYNGEE. This chain's CDR3 is CASSTGNTEAFF. The CDR3 DNA reads TGTGCCAGCTCGACAGGGAACACTGAAGCTTTCTTT. Together with reference TRBV9 and TRBJ1-1, the CDR3 gives the full variable domain: DSGVTQTPKHLITATGQRVTLRCSPRSGDLSVYWYQQSLDQGLQFLIQYYNGEERAKGNILERFSAQQFPDLHSELNLSSLELGDSALYFCASSTGNTEAFFGQGTRLTVV.

This clone was detected once. V usage is TRBV14 and J usage is TRBJ2-7, with a possible D match to TRBD1 (6 bases). Germline V CDR1 and CDR2: SGHDN, FVKESK. The V end lost 4 bases, the J end lost 5 bases, and 12 bases lay between the germline ends. The CDR3 extends over 13 amino acids. DNA for the CDR3: TGTGCCAGCAGCCCCGGACAGTACAACGAGCAGTACTTC. Its protein is CASSPGQYNEQYF.

CDR3 bases: TGTGCCAGCAGTCAGCTCAGGGGGATCGAGCAGTACTTC. This sequence encodes CASSQLRGIEQYF. J is TRBJ2-7 and V is TRBV12-3 or TRBV12-4, with 7 bases that match TRBD1. Unmatched junction bases numbered 7, after V lost 5 bases and J lost 6 bases. The CDR3 is 13 residues long.

As regards this clone: This specimen includes other DNA sequences encoding the same CDR3. CDR3 in amino acids: CASSLVQGSTEAFF. The CDR3 DNA is TGTGCCAGCAGCTTGGTACAGGGTAGCACTGAAGCTTTCTTT. The V gene is TRBV5-4, the J gene TRBJ1-1; tentatively, D is TRBD1 (6 bases). The germline V and J ends were trimmed by 0 bases and 4 bases, with 10 bases remaining between them. The CDR3 has 14 amino acids. Per germline, CDR1 SGHNT and CDR2 YYREEE (reference sequence).

The chain employs TRBV6-1 and TRBJ1-4; D unclear. The CDR3 spans 14 residues. Trimming took 1 base from V and 5 from J, leaving 8 bases between them. The V gene's germline CDR1 is MNHNS and CDR2 SASEGT. The CDR3 coding sequence is TGTGCCAGCAGTGAAGGAAACCAGAATGAAAAACTGTTTTTT. The encoded protein is CASSEGNQNEKLFF.

The V gene is TRBV4-1, the J gene TRBJ2-4; perhaps TRBD2 as D (6 bases). CDR1 and CDR2 (germline): MGHRA, YSYEKL. CDR3 length equals 11 residues. Trimming stripped 3 bases from V and 9 bases from J, with 6 bases between. The CDR3 is CASSQGGIQYF. CDR3 DNA sequence: TGCGCCAGCAGCCAGGGGGGCATTCAGTACTTC.

V gene TRBV18 combines with J gene TRBJ1-2, with D possibly matching TRBD1 (5 bases). The CDR3 totals 17 residues. V shed 2 bases and J shed 8 bases, with 24 bases lying between them. The V gene's germline CDR1 is KGHSH and CDR2 LQKENI. Here the CDR3 DNA reads TGTGCCAGCTCACCAGAGGGGAGAGGAGGGATTGCGTTGGGCTACACCTTC. This gives the protein CASSPEGRGGIALGYTF.

The gene calls are TRBV10-1 and TRBJ2-5; 13 positions match TRBD2. The germline gives CDR1 WNHNN, CDR2 SYGVQD (reference sequence). This CDR3 spans 17 amino acids. The V gene end was trimmed by 6 bases and the J gene end by 1 base; junction bases not matched to a gene: 8. This chain's CDR3 is CASSAGTSGMFQETQYF. CDR3 DNA sequence: TGCGCCAGCAGCGCCGGGACTAGCGGGATGTTCCAAGAGACCCAGTACTTC.

The genes are TRBV19 and TRBJ2-2; D remains unclear. V gave up 1 base and J gave up 6 bases, with 9 bases separating them. The germline gives CDR1 LNHDA, CDR2 SQIVND (reference sequence). The CDR3 extends over 14 amino acids. The CDR3 reads CASSIAPVAGELFF. CDR3 DNA: TGTGCCAGTAGTATAGCCCCGGTGGCCGGGGAGCTGTTTTTT.

The CDR3 protein is CASSSQFVGAFF. In DNA, the CDR3 is TGTGCCAGCAGTTCTCAATTTGTCGGAGCTTTCTTT. This rearrangement joins TRBV28 to TRBJ1-1; D is uncertain. Germline V gene data show CDR1 as MDHEN and CDR2 as SYDVKM. Trimming left V 4 bases short and J 10 bases short, with 13 bases between. The CDR3 has 12 amino acids. The full variable domain, its missing parts supplied by reference TRBV28 and TRBJ1-1, is DVKVTQSSRYLVKRTGEKVFLECVQDMDHENMFWYRQDPGLGLRLIYFSYDVKMKEKGDIPEGYSVSREKKERFSLILESASTNQTSMYLCASSSQFVGAFFGQGTRLTVV.

The chain recombines TRBV30 with TRBJ1-2; TRBD1 aligns across 9 bases. This CDR3 has 13 residues. With V trimmed by 5 bases and J by 4 bases, 5 bases remained unmatched. Germline V lookup: CDR1 GTSNPN, CDR2 SVGIG (reference sequence). In nucleotides, the CDR3 is TGTGCCTGGTGGGACAGGGCGGTCTATGGCTACACCTTC. This gives the protein CAWWDRAVYGYTF.

This sequence joins TRBV18 and TRBJ1-3; 7 nucleotides line up with TRBD1. V lost 3 bases and J lost 0; bases outside the gene matches: 5. The CDR3 contains 16 residues. Germline V gives CDR1 KGHSH, CDR2 LQKENI. CDR3 region: CASSPWAGGSGNTIYF. CDR3 coding DNA: TGTGCCAGCTCACCTTGGGCAGGGGGCTCTGGAAACACCATATATTTT.

The CDR3 here is CASSIFLQMNTEAFF. The CDR3 bases are TGTGCCAGTAGTATTTTTTTACAAATGAACACTGAAGCTTTCTTT. The V call is TRBV19, the J call TRBJ1-1; D ambiguous. This CDR3 contains 15 residues. Germline V CDR1 and CDR2: LNHDA, SQIVND (reference sequence). Deletions cut 3 bases from V and 0 bases from J, with 11 bases between.

V usage is TRBV19 and J usage is TRBJ2-1, with D possibly matching TRBD2 (6 bases). CDR1 and CDR2 from the germline V gene are LNHDA and SQIVND (reference sequence). The V and J ends lost 2 bases and 3 bases respectively, with 17 bases between them. CDR3 size: 17 residues. The CDR3 region has the DNA TGTGCCAGTAGTATAACCCCCTTCACGGGAGTCTACAATGAGCAGTTCTTC. The encoded protein is CASSITPFTGVYNEQFF.

This rearrangement joins TRBV19 to TRBJ2-2, with D possibly being TRBD1 (5 bases). The CDR3 is made up of 15 amino acids. V was cut by 5 bases and J by 2 bases, with 12 bases left in between. Germline V CDR1 and CDR2: LNHDA, SQIVND (reference sequence). CDR3 in amino acids: CASSSNQGNTGELFF. The CDR3 DNA follows: TGTGCCAGTAGTTCCAACCAGGGTAACACCGGGGAGCTGTTTTTT.

The chain is built from TRBV6-2 or TRBV6-3 and TRBJ1-5; the match to TRBD1 covers 10 bases. The CDR3 runs 14 residues. Germline CDR1 and CDR2: MNHEY and SVGEGT. V dropped 2 bases and J dropped 9; count of bases not matched to a gene: 4. CDR3 sequence reads: CASSYDRGLAPQHF. CDR3 nucleotides: TGTGCCAGCAGTTACGACAGGGGGCTAGCGCCCCAGCATTTT.

This clone was observed once. The chain uses TRBV30 and TRBJ2-7, with a tentative D call TRBD2 (5 bases). The CDR3 is 14 residues long. The V gene's germline CDR1 is GTSNPN and CDR2 SVGIG (reference sequence). V lost 1 base to trimming and J lost 2 bases, with 12 bases between them. CDR3 loop: CAWSAGLEPYEQYF. The CDR3 bases are TGTGCCTGGAGTGCAGGACTGGAACCCTACGAGCAGTACTTC. Complete variable domain (other parts from reference TRBV30 and TRBJ2-7): SQTIHQWPATLVQPVGSPLSLECTVEGTSNPNLYWYRQAAGRGLQLLFYSVGIGQISSEVPQNLSASRPQDRQFILSSKKLLLSDSGFYLCAWSAGLEPYEQYFGPGTRLTVT.